This T cell receptor (beta chain) was recorded in a study of blood T cell repertoires in COVID-19. At the level of the study: Some COVID-19 samples were acute and others convalescent; all came from the United States, Italy and Spain. PBMCs, B-cell-depleted T cells, or T cells provided the cDNA or gDNA that made up the material.

This clone showed up just once. Per the original data handling: Amplification of reference gene primers provided the estimated nucleated cell counts. Some clones are missing from TCRdb's copy, which holds only in-frame ones; the method was immunoSEQ multiplex PCR. That table is the source of V, J and clone size, and D and trimming were worked out from the DNA. Of about 120,000 clones listed, 79% are singletons. This CDR3 has 15 amino acids. CDR1 is SGHRS, CDR2 YFSETQ, per germline. The ends lost 5 bases at V and 2 bases at J; junction bases unmatched: 5. The sequenced material came from peripheral blood. The rearrangement links TRBV5-1 to TRBJ2-1; 9 bases align to TRBD2. This TCR was recovered from an elderly woman with acute or convalescent COVID-19. The CDR3 sequence is CASRTSGYTYNEQFF. In DNA, the CDR3 is TGCGCCAGCAGGACTAGCGGATATACCTACAATGAGCAGTTCTTC.